This TCR beta chain came from a study of T cells in Graves' hyperthyroidism and ophthalmopathy. Under 3 months was the duration of disease in ophthalmopathy patients, who also had a Clinical Activity Score of at least 3 and a NOSPECS grade of at least 4. The diagnostic basis comprised clinical symptoms, serum thyroxine and TRAb, thyroid ultrasound and orbital computed tomography. With respect to this clonotype: Its specificity is not known.

General study points: It was a median around 6 months before onset that the model predicted ophthalmopathy. In blood, most of the thyroid clonotypes expanded above 0.001 were also present.

The CDR3 regions of TCR beta were amplified from RNA transcripts. First-round RT-PCR of the TCR CDR3 relied on the HTBI primer set. TCRdb fed the multiplex PCR reads into MiXCR, producing one record per CDR3 protein. The sample consists of a few hundred thousand distinct CDR3 sequences, about 14% of them appearing once. Germline values: CDR1 LGHDT, CDR2 YNNKEL (reference sequence). The CDR3 contains 17 residues. The V and J ends lost 3 bases and 0 bases, in that order; junction bases with no gene match: 4. The sequenced sample was blood. The chain couples TRBV3-1 to TRBJ2-1; 11 bases match TRBD2. This clonotype originated in a woman aged 30 to 39 with Graves' ophthalmopathy. CDR3: CASSHVAGGFSYNEQFF. Written as DNA, the CDR3 is TGTGCCAGCAGCCACGTAGCGGGGGGGTTCTCCTACAATGAGCAGTTCTTC.